One and the same sample provided the 26 T cell receptor beta chains below, sequenced in a study of control samples from healthy donors and cancer patients. The method was immunoSEQ multiplex PCR; TCRdb's version includes in-frame clones alone and lacks a portion of them. The sample yields about 50,000 clones, about 93% seen once. Sequenced sample: PBMCs. The receptors were gathered from a woman between 45 and 65 years old with head and neck cancer.

The chain couples TRBV9 to TRBJ1-4, with TRBD1 matching over 7 bases. This CDR3 is built from 15 residues. V lost 3 bases and J lost 8; bases outside the gene matches: 10. The V gene's germline CDR1 is SGDLS and CDR2 YYNGEE. CDR3: CASSEGGREGEKLFF. The CDR3 DNA reads as TGTGCCAGCAGCGAAGGGGGCAGGGAGGGAGAAAAACTGTTTTTT.

The chain employs TRBV7-3 and TRBJ1-1; D remains unclear. Germline loops: CDR1 SGHTA, CDR2 FQGTGA. The V end was cut by 5 bases, the J end by 5 bases, with 15 bases between. The CDR3 is 14 amino acids. The DNA for the CDR3 is TGTGCCAGCAGCCCATCAACGTCGGTAACTGAAGCTTTCTTT. Its translation: CASSPSTSVTEAFF.

This clone appeared once. One end of the junction fails to match germline, which may point to a read error. The V call is TRBV25-1, the J call TRBJ1-3; D remains unclear. The germline V gene encodes CDR1 MGHDK and CDR2 SYGVNS. CDR3 size: 13 residues. The CDR3 loop reads CASSDAGGPGIHF. The CDR3 DNA follows: TGTGCCAGCAGTGATGCCGGAGGACCGGGCATCCATTTT.

Notes on this clone: Other DNA variants within this sample encode the same CDR3. V usage is TRBV2 and J usage is TRBJ2-7; 8 positions match TRBD2. There are 19 residues in the CDR3. The germline V gene has CDR1 SNHLY and CDR2 FYNNEI. Trimming took 4 bases from V and 0 from J; bases not matched to a gene: 17. The CDR3, as DNA: TGTGCCAGCAGTGGGGGTTCGGGGGGGTCCTCCGTAAGCTCCTACGAGCAGTACTTC. Translation gives CASSGGSGGSSVSSYEQYF.

On this clone: Other DNA sequences in this specimen translate into the identical CDR3. This chain connects TRBV29-1 to TRBJ2-2, with D perhaps given as TRBD1 or TRBD2 (6 bases each). The germline V and J ends were trimmed by 7 bases and 4 bases, with 16 bases remaining between them. This CDR3 has 14 residues. Germline lookup yields CDR1 SQVTM and CDR2 ANQGSEA. The CDR3 reads CSGGRGGGTGELFF. The CDR3 DNA follows: TGCAGCGGGGGTCGAGGGGGAGGCACCGGGGAGCTGTTTTTT.

This chain uses TRBV30 with TRBJ1-2, with D hard to call. The CDR3 totals 11 residues. Trimming stripped 7 bases from V and 6 bases from J, with 12 bases between. CDR1 is GTSNPN, CDR2 SVGIG, per germline (reference sequence). The CDR3 DNA follows: TGTGCCTTTACCCAAAGGGATGGCTACACCTTC. Encoded protein: CAFTQRDGYTF.

The V and J genes are TRBV9 and TRBJ2-1; the D gene is possibly TRBD1 (5 bases). The V gene lost 4 bases and the J gene lost 4 bases, with 12 bases spanning the gap. Germline V lookup: CDR1 SGDLS, CDR2 YYNGEE. The CDR3 consists of 14 residues. CDR3 coding DNA: TGTGCCAGCAGCCCTGGGCCAGGGTACAATGAGCAGTTCTTC. Its translation: CASSPGPGYNEQFF.

CDR3 protein: CASSQELSGTGGFEKLFF. The DNA for the CDR3 is TGTGCCAGCAGCCAAGAGTTGTCAGGGACCGGGGGGTTTGAAAAACTGTTTTTT. The J gene is TRBJ1-4, the V gene TRBV3-1 (or the pseudogene TRBV3-2); TRBD1 is a possible D gene (5 bases). Deletions cut 0 bases from V and 7 bases from J, with 21 bases between. Germline values: CDR1 LGHDT, CDR2 YNNKEL (reference sequence). This CDR3 is 18 amino acids long.

This rearrangement joins TRBV15 to TRBJ1-2, with D possibly TRBD1 on 5 matching bases. With 3 bases removed from V and 8 bases from J, the gap between germline ends came to 22 bases. The CDR3 is 16 residues long. Per the germline V gene, CDR1 is LNHNV and CDR2 is YYDKDF (reference sequence). CDR3 sequence (DNA): TGTGCCACCAGCAGTATACCGGGACTCTGGACGGAAGGCTACACCTTC. Protein: CATSSIPGLWTEGYTF.

The chain uses TRBV2 and TRBJ1-2, with D possibly matching TRBD1 (5 bases). Looked up from germline, CDR1 is SNHLY and CDR2 is FYNNEI. The CDR3 is made up of 13 amino acids. Deletions cut 7 bases from V and 8 bases from J, with 17 bases between. The CDR3 loop is CASTEKARAGYTF. In nucleotides, the CDR3 is TGTGCCAGCACCGAAAAGGCCAGGGCCGGCTACACCTTC.

The genes are TRBV5-8 and TRBJ1-2; D uncertain. V was cut by 6 bases and J by 3 bases, with 0 bases left in between. The CDR3 loop spans 9 amino acids. Germline V gives CDR1 SGHTS, CDR2 YDEGEE. The CDR3 sequence is CASNYGYTF. The CDR3 bases are TGTGCCAGCAACTATGGCTACACCTTC.

The chain employs TRBV7-9 and TRBJ2-5; TRBD1 agrees at 7 bases. This CDR3 contains 15 residues. From germline, CDR1 is SEHNR and CDR2 FQNEAQ (reference sequence). V shed 5 bases, J shed 1 base, and the junction held 7 bases outside the gene matches. CDR3 loop: CASSPPGQIQETQYF. The CDR3 DNA sequence: TGTGCCAGCAGCCCCCCGGGACAGATCCAAGAGACCCAGTACTTC.

This sequence joins TRBV28 and TRBJ2-3; no clear D gene. Germline V gene sequence: CDR1 MDHEN, CDR2 SYDVKM. There are 18 residues in the CDR3. V lost 3 bases to trimming and J lost 0 bases, with 19 bases between them. The CDR3 nucleotides are TGTGCCAGCAGTTTTTCGTCTACATCCTCTACTAGCACAGATACGCAGTATTTT. Translated, it gives CASSFSSTSSTSTDTQYF. Complete variable domain (other parts from reference TRBV28 and TRBJ2-3): DVKVTQSSRYLVKRTGEKVFLECVQDMDHENMFWYRQDPGLGLRLIYFSYDVKMKEKGDIPEGYSVSREKKERFSLILESASTNQTSMYLCASSFSSTSSTSTDTQYFGPGTRLTVL.

The chain carries TRBV7-9 and TRBJ2-2; 7 nucleotides agree with TRBD1. The CDR3 covers 14 residues. In germline, CDR1 is SEHNR, CDR2 FQNEAQ (reference sequence). V was pared by 5 bases and J by 4 bases, with 4 bases of the junction left unmatched. CDR3 in amino acids: CASSGQAATGELFF. CDR3 in DNA: TGTGCCAGCAGCGGACAGGCGGCCACCGGGGAGCTGTTTTTT. Drawing the rest from reference TRBV7-9 and TRBJ2-2, the complete variable domain is DTGVSQNPRHKITKRGQNVTFRCDPISEHNRLYWYRQTLGQGPEFLTYFQNEAQLEKSRLLSDRFSAERPKGSFSTLEIQRTEQGDSAMYLCASSGQAATGELFFGEGSRLTVL.

The CDR3 sequence: CASSPGEDQPQHF. As DNA, the CDR3 is TGTGCCAGCTCACCAGGGGAAGATCAGCCCCAGCATTTT. V gene TRBV18 combines with J gene TRBJ1-5; D remains unclear. The CDR3 covers 13 residues. Trimming removed 2 bases at V and 5 bases at J, with 7 bases between. Germline-derived CDR1 and CDR2 are KGHSH and LQKENI.

The J gene is TRBJ2-7, the V gene TRBV28; D remains unclear. The V and J ends lost 1 base and 0 bases respectively, with 10 bases between them. Germline V CDR1 and CDR2: MDHEN, SYDVKM. The CDR3 is 15 residues long. The CDR3 DNA is TGTGCCAGCAGTTTATACCGCCAGTTCTCCTACGAGCAGTACTTC. Encoded protein: CASSLYRQFSYEQYF.

The chain combines TRBV18 with TRBJ1-4; 8 bases fit TRBD1. This CDR3 spans 17 amino acids. V lost 3 bases to trimming and J lost 4 bases; unmatched junction nucleotides: 10. Germline CDR1 KGHSH, CDR2 LQKENI. CDR3 DNA sequence: TGTGCCAGCTCACCTGACAGGGGACCTTCGGGTAATGAAAAACTGTTTTTT. Translated: CASSPDRGPSGNEKLFF. The whole variable domain, filled in from reference TRBV18 and TRBJ1-4, reads NAGVMQNPRHLVRRRGQEARLRCSPMKGHSHVYWYRQLPEEGLKFMVYLQKENIIDESGMPKERFSAEFPKEGPSILRIQQVVRGDSAAYFCASSPDRGPSGNEKLFFGSGTQLSVL.

CDR3 sequence reads: CASSLTGTGVTEQYF. The CDR3 DNA reads as TGCGCCAGCAGCCTAACCGGGACAGGGGTTACCGAGCAGTACTTC. The chain couples TRBV4-3 to TRBJ2-7, with 10 nucleotides matching TRBD1. The germline V gene has CDR1 LGHNA and CDR2 YSLEER. The V and J ends lost 4 bases and 6 bases, in that order; junction bases with no gene match: 9. CDR3 length: 15 residues.

The chain recombines TRBV5-1 with TRBJ2-2, with D perhaps TRBD2 (5 bases). CDR3 size: 13 residues. Germline assignment: CDR1 SGHRS and CDR2 YFSETQ. Deletions cut 2 bases from V and 6 bases from J, with 8 bases between. The CDR3 nucleotides are TGCGCCAGCAGCTTATCGGGATCCGGGGAGCTGTTTTTT. It codes for CASSLSGSGELFF.

This clone showed up just once. The chain uses TRBV2 and TRBJ2-5; TRBD2 might be the D (5 bases). Germline V gives CDR1 SNHLY, CDR2 FYNNEI. The V and J ends lost 7 bases and 2 bases respectively, with 17 bases between them. This CDR3 has 15 amino acids. The CDR3, as DNA: TGTGCCAGCACGAAGGCTAGCAGGCTTCAAGAGACCCAGTACTTC. Its translation: CASTKASRLQETQYF. Full variable domain (missing parts from reference TRBV2 and TRBJ2-5): EPEVTQTPSHQVTQMGQEVILRCVPISNHLYFYWYRQILGQKVEFLVSFYNNEISEKSEIFDDQFSVERPDGSNFTLKIRSTKLEDSAMYFCASTKASRLQETQYFGPGTRLLVL.

The CDR3 region is CATSGTPKETQYF. The CDR3 DNA follows: TGTGCCACCAGTGGTACGCCCAAAGAGACCCAGTACTTC. The rearrangement joins TRBV24-1 to TRBJ2-5; D remains ambiguous. V was trimmed by 5 bases and J by 3 bases, leaving 9 bases between them. CDR1 and CDR2 (germline): KGHDR, SFDVKD. The CDR3 loop spans 13 amino acids.

V and J are TRBV7-9 and TRBJ1-1; the D is unclear. V lost 2 bases and J 1 base, leaving 2 bases between the germline ends. The CDR3 totals 12 residues. Germline V gene data show CDR1 as SEHNR and CDR2 as FQNEAQ (reference sequence). DNA of the CDR3: TGTGCCAGCAGCTTACAGAACACTGAAGCTTTCTTT. This translates into CASSLQNTEAFF.

The V gene is TRBV6-5, the J gene TRBJ2-5, with 9 bases identical to TRBD2. Germline CDR1 reads MNHEY; CDR2 reads SVGAGI. The V segment lost 8 bases and the J segment 5 bases; nucleotides outside the gene matches: 12. The CDR3 loop spans 15 amino acids. Here the CDR3 reads CASGRAGGMAETQYF. The CDR3 DNA sequence: TGTGCCAGCGGAAGGGCGGGGGGGATGGCTGAGACCCAGTACTTC.

The sample holds one count of this clone. The J gene is TRBJ2-7, the V gene TRBV7-2; D is possibly TRBD2 (5 bases). Trimming shortened V by 0 bases and J by 4 bases, and 10 bases separated the two germline ends. This CDR3 has 14 residues. CDR1 and CDR2 from the germline V gene are SGHTA and FQGNSA. CDR3 sequence: CASSLAGARYEQYF. CDR3 coding DNA: TGTGCCAGCAGCTTAGCGGGAGCCAGGTACGAGCAGTACTTC.

In nucleotides, the CDR3 is TGTGCCAGCAGCTTTGACTCACTCTACGAGCAGTACTTC. It encodes CASSFDSLYEQYF. This chain uses TRBV5-5 with TRBJ2-7; D not certain. V lost 2 bases to trimming and J lost 3 bases, with 9 bases between them. CDR3 length equals 13 residues. The germline gives CDR1 SGHKS, CDR2 YYEKEE (reference sequence).

For this clone: A read error may account for a junction end that differs from germline. The CDR3 DNA reads TGCAGCGTAGAAGGAGGGGTGGGCATCACAGATACGCAGTATTTT. Its translation is CSVEGGVGITDTQYF. This chain links TRBV29-1 with TRBJ2-3; perhaps TRBD2 as D (6 bases). Germline loops: CDR1 SQVTM, CDR2 ANQGSEA. The CDR3 contains 15 residues.